This T cell receptor (beta chain) stems from a study of blood T cell repertoires in COVID-19. As for the study in general: The study drew acute and convalescent COVID-19 samples from the United States, Italy and Spain. The cDNA or gDNA used as material had been derived from T cells, B-cell-depleted T cells, or PBMCs.

The germline V gene has CDR1 LGHDT and CDR2 YNNKEL (reference sequence). V shed 2 bases and J shed 3 bases, with 13 bases lying between them. This CDR3 has 16 residues. This table comes from immunoSEQ multiplex PCR, and its TCRdb copy is limited to in-frame clones, with some not included. This table holds about 69,000 clones, more than 85% found once. The TCR originated in a woman in her fifties or sixties with active COVID-19. The V gene is TRBV3-1 (or the pseudogene TRBV3-2), the J gene TRBJ1-4; D unresolved. Sequencing input: peripheral blood. In nucleotides, the CDR3 is TGTGCCAGCAGCCAATCTCCCTCGGGGTCTAATGAAAAACTGTTTTTT. It codes for CASSQSPSGSNEKLFF.